The T cell receptor beta chain under discussion was sequenced for a study of T-cell memory formation after mild COVID-19. Notes on the study in general: That cross-reactive memory joined was suggested by some responding clones appearing in pre-infection memory. From day 15 to 85, contracting clones were balanced between CD4 and CD8, whereas later expanders leaned toward CD4+. Second-wave clones with a day 37 peak had unconfirmed SARS-CoV-2 specificity. CD4+ contracting clones were found mainly in CM and EM, and CD8+ ones in EMRA.

The CDR3 totals 14 residues. Per germline, CDR1 SGHTA and CDR2 FQGNSA. Between the trimmed V and J ends, which lost 0 bases and 6 bases, there was a span of 11 bases. MiXCR, applied by TCRdb to the 5' RACE reads, yields one record per CDR3 protein. The repertoire holds some 100,000 distinct CDR3 sequences, with around 10% as singletons. A few counts support this clonotype. Its target is unknown. The chain recombines TRBV7-2 with TRBJ1-1; D remains ambiguous. The TCR originated in a man aged 18-30 years who had mild COVID-19 (a few samples of this study predate the infection). Cell type and time point are not known. Input material: PBMCs or a T cell subset sorted from them (not recorded which). CDR3 coding DNA: TGTGCCAGCAGCTTAGCAGGGCCGTCCGCTGAAGCTTTCTTT. Protein product: CASSLAGPSAEAFF. Drawing the rest from reference TRBV7-2 and TRBJ1-1, the complete variable domain is GAGVSQSPSNKVTEKGKDVELRCDPISGHTALYWYRQSLGQGLEFLIYFQGNSAPDKSGLPSDRFSAERTGGSVSTLTIQRTQQEDSAVYLCASSLAGPSAEAFFGQGTRLTVV.